The rows below give T cell receptor beta chains drawn from one sample of a study of early T cells in non-severe SARS-CoV-2 infection. TCRdb called the 5' RACE reads again in MiXCR, with one record for every CDR3 protein. The sample holds 100,000 or so distinct CDR3 sequences, roughly 13% seen once. The specimen was whole blood. These TCRs come from an adult who was a healthcare worker with PCR-confirmed SARS-CoV-2 infection or an uninfected control (not recorded which). The CDR3 runs from the conserved cysteine through the conserved F or W. A D gene is named only where the DNA matches it firmly. Clone size is shown for a subset of rows, as once, few, many or a class of expanded clone.

j_call v_call d_call clone_size cdr3_length cdr3_nt cdr3_aa
TRBJ2-7 TRBV27 - many 15 TGTGCCAGCAGTTTAACGGAAGATCCCTCCTACGAGCAGTACTTC CASSLTEDPSYEQYF
TRBJ1-1 TRBV11-2 TRBD1 many 14 TGTGCCAGCAGCTTAGGACAGGGGGCAACTGAAGCTTTCTTT CASSLGQGATEAFF
TRBJ2-7 TRBV6-2/TRBV6-3 - - 14 TGTGCCAGCAGGAGACTAGGAAGCTCCTACGAGCAGTACTTC CASRRLGSSYEQYF
TRBJ1-2 TRBV20-1 - - 17 TGCAGTGCTAGAGATCCCCGGAGCGGCCTTACTAACTATAGCTACACCTTC CSARDPRSGLTNYSYTF
TRBJ2-7 TRBV24-1 - - 9 TGTGCCACCAAATGGGGCCTTCTCTTC CATKWGLLF
TRBJ2-7 TRBV2 TRBD1 - 13 TGTGCCAGCAGCCGACAGGGTTACAACGAGCAGTACTTC CASSRQGYNEQYF
TRBJ2-7 TRBV27 - many 15 TGTGCCAGCAGTTTCAGGGCCGGGATCTCCTACGAGCAGTACTTC CASSFRAGISYEQYF
TRBJ1-2 TRBV6-5 - many 14 TGTGCCAGCAGTTACTCAGGACGACGCTATGGCTACACCTTC CASSYSGRRYGYTF
TRBJ2-7 TRBV28 - - 12 TGTGCCAGCAGTCAACCTGGATACGAGCAGTACTTC CASSQPGYEQYF
TRBJ2-2 TRBV6-4 - few 14 TGTGCCAGCACCGGGACGCCGGGCACCGGGGAGCTGTTTTTT CASTGTPGTGELFF
TRBJ1-1 TRBV7-8 - many 13 TGTGCCAGCAGCTTAACGACAGTCACTGAAGCTTTCTTT CASSLTTVTEAFF
TRBJ2-3 TRBV6-5 TRBD2 many 18 TGTGCCAGCAGCCGATCGCTAGCGGGACAAGGGGCCGCAGATACGCAGTATTTT CASSRSLAGQGAADTQYF
TRBJ2-3 TRBV12-3/TRBV12-4 TRBD2 few 15 TGTGCCAGCAGTTCCTCAGCGGGGATCACAGATACGCAGTATTTT CASSSSAGITDTQYF
TRBJ2-3 TRBV6-5 - few 14 TGTGCCAGCAGTCAACGGCCACACCAGGATACGCAGTATTTT CASSQRPHQDTQYF
TRBJ2-1 TRBV7-9 - - 16 TGTGCCAGCAGAACCGGTCTATCGAATTCCTACAATGAGCAGTTCTTC CASRTGLSNSYNEQFF
TRBJ2-1 TRBV29-1 TRBD2 many 14 TGCAGCGTTGAAGTAGCGGGAGTATACAATGAGCAGTTCTTC CSVEVAGVYNEQFF
TRBJ2-7 TRBV4-1 - few 15 TGCGCCAGCAGCCAAGATATCTTGGGGTTATACGAGCAGTACTTC CASSQDILGLYEQYF
TRBJ2-2 TRBV5-1 - few 14 TGCGCCAGCAGCTCCTTAACGAACACCGGGGAGCTGTTTTTT CASSSLTNTGELFF
TRBJ2-1 TRBV20-1 - few 15 TGCAGTGCTAGGGGGAGCGGCCGAGTGGACAATGAGCAGTTCTTC CSARGSGRVDNEQFF
TRBJ2-3 TRBV6-5 TRBD2 few 16 TGTGCCAGCGGGGGGCTTAGCGGGAGAGGAGCAGATACGCAGTATTTT CASGGLSGRGADTQYF
TRBJ2-2 TRBV7-3 - - 12 TGTGCCAGCAGCCCTCGTTCCGGGGAGCTGTTTTTT CASSPRSGELFF
TRBJ1-4 TRBV23-1 - - 14 TGCGCCAGCAGTCAATTGGGGGCTAATGAAAAACTGTTTTTT CASSQLGANEKLFF
TRBJ2-7 TRBV6-1 - - 13 TGTGCCAGCAGTGCCTCTCGGGGTTACGAGCAGTACTTC CASSASRGYEQYF
TRBJ2-1 TRBV6-2/TRBV6-3 - many 13 TGTGCCAGCAGTCCCCGGGCGCCTAATGAGCAGTTCTTC CASSPRAPNEQFF
TRBJ2-6 TRBV2 - few 17 TGTGCCAGCAGTGTGGGGGGAAGAGGCTCTGGGGCCAACGTCCTGACTTTC CASSVGGRGSGANVLTF
TRBJ2-1 TRBV5-4 - many 18 TGTGCCAGCAGCTTGGGTGGCCTCCGGGGCGGATCCTACAATGAGCAGTTCTTC CASSLGGLRGGSYNEQFF
TRBJ1-1 TRBV10-2 - - 11 TGCGCCAGCAGTGCGAACACTGAAGCTTTCTTT CASSANTEAFF